The clone carrying this T cell receptor beta chain was picked up a small number of times. The antigen is unknown. Approximately 10 milliliters was the volume of peripheral blood drawn from each donor. This entry belongs to a study of blood T cells in healthy people across ages. Study-wide points: Donor CMV infection status was unknown, possibly confounding age-related changes in expanded clonotypes.

Germline assignment: CDR1 SQVTM and CDR2 ANQGSEA. V gave up 3 bases and J gave up 0 bases, with 15 bases separating them. CDR3 length: 16 residues. Alongside a J-beta primer mix, a sample-barcoded 5' primer served in a second PCR lasting about 7 to 11 cycles. Each cDNA molecule was tagged by a template-switch adaptor with 12 random nucleotides. In TCRdb, the 5' RACE reads were re-called with MiXCR into one record per CDR3 protein. The profile shows 1.5 million to 2 million distinct CDR3 sequences, roughly two fifths of them singletons. This TCR came from a human donor in good health. Sequencing was performed on blood. This chain links TRBV29-1 with TRBJ2-1; D is unresolved. The CDR3 spells CSVDGTATNSYNEQFF. The DNA of the CDR3 is TGCAGCGTTGACGGAACAGCGACAAACTCCTACAATGAGCAGTTCTTC.